The 2 T cell receptor beta chains in this list originate from one sample, sequenced in a study of blood T cell repertoires in COVID-19. Assay used: immunoSEQ multiplex PCR; TCRdb lists only in-frame clones, some missing. Of about 88,000 clones detected, under 90% appear once; the ten largest clones hold more than 14%. Sequencing input: peripheral blood. These receptors all stem from a woman in her 70s with acute or convalescent COVID-19.

This chain links TRBV4-2 with TRBJ1-1; D is possibly TRBD1 (6 bases). CDR1 LGHNA and CDR2 YNFKEQ come from the germline V gene. This CDR3 has 14 residues. V shed 5 bases and J shed 1 base, with 11 bases lying between them. CDR3 sequence reads: CASSYRDTNTEAFF. CDR3 in DNA: TGTGCCAGCAGCTACCGGGACACGAACACTGAAGCTTTCTTT.

The chain links TRBV30 to TRBJ1-1; D not certain. CDR1 GTSNPN and CDR2 SVGIG come from the germline V gene (reference sequence). The CDR3 sequence is 12 residues long. V gave up 5 bases and J gave up 5 bases, with 12 bases separating them. The CDR3 sequence is CAWAKIWTEAFF. The CDR3 coding sequence is TGTGCCTGGGCGAAAATTTGGACTGAAGCTTTCTTT.